This T cell receptor beta chain appears in the sequencing data of a study of regulatory T cells in long-lasting Graves disease. Study at large: Persistent Graves' disease meant over 5 years of antithyroid drugs with positive TSH receptor antibodies. The study's findings and limits: Favoring TRBV28, TRBJ1-2 and TRBJ2-5 was a feature seen in persistent disease. Shared public clonotypes totalled 2,500 to 3,500 in persistent patients, compared with roughly 970 in new patients. TCR diversity in persistent Graves' patients was below that of newly diagnosed ones.

The time point here: persistent/refractory GD, antithyroid drugs over 5 years with positive TRAb. RNA extracted from PBMCs served as the sequencing template. The authors built TCR beta libraries using iRepertoire HTBI primers and Arm-PCR of CDR3 regions. TCRdb ran MiXCR on the multiplex PCR reads and lists one entry per CDR3 protein. This table holds approximately 440,000 distinct CDR3 sequences, 20% to 25% found once. The CDR3 consists of 14 residues. The V gene's germline CDR1 is SGHTA and CDR2 FQGNSA. Trimming left V 4 bases short and J 2 bases short, with 9 bases between. This clonotype was found a few times. Its specificity is unknown.

This chain uses TRBV7-2 with TRBJ1-5, with D unclear. Material: peripheral blood mononuclear cells (PBMCs), obtained when the disease was refractory, from a patient treated with antithyroid drugs. The receptor was derived from a female donor with Graves disease. The CDR3 region is CASSSQFGNQPQHF. CDR3 nucleotides: TGTGCCAGCAGCTCCCAGTTTGGCAATCAGCCCCAGCATTTT.